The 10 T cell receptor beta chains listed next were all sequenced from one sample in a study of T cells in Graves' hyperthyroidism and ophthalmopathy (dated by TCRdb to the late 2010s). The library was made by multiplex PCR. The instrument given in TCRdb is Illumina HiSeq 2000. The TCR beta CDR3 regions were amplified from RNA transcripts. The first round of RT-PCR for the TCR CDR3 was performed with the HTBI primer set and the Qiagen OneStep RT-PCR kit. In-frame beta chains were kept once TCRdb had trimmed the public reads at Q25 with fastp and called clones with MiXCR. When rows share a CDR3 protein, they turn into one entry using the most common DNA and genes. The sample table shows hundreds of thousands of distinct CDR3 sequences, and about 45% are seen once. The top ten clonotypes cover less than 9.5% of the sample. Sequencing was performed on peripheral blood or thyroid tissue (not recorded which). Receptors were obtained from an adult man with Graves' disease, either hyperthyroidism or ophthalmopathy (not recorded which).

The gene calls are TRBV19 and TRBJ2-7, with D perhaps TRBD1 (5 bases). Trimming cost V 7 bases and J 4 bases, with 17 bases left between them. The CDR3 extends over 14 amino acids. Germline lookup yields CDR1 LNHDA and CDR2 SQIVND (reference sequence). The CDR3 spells CASNAQGKLYEQYF. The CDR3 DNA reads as TGTGCCAGTAACGCCCAGGGAAAGCTGTACGAGCAGTACTTC.

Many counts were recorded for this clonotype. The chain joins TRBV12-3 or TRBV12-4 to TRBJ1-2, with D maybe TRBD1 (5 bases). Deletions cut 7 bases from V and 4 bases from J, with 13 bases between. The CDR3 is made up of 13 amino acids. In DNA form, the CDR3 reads TGTGCCAGCAAGGGCAGGGTGGCCTATGGCTACACCTTC. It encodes CASKGRVAYGYTF.

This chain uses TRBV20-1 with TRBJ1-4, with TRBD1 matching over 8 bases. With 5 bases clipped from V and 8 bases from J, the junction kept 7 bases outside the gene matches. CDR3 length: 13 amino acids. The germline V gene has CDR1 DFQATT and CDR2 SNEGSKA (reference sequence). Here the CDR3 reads CSALGQGGEKLFF. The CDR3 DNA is TGCAGTGCTCTTGGACAGGGTGGGGAAAAACTGTTTTTT.

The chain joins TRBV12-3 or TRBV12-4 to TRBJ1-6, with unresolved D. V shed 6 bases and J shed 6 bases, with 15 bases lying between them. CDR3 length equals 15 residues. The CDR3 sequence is CASRGMRGSNSPLHF. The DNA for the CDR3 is TGTGCCAGCAGGGGGATGCGAGGAAGTAATTCACCCCTCCACTTT.

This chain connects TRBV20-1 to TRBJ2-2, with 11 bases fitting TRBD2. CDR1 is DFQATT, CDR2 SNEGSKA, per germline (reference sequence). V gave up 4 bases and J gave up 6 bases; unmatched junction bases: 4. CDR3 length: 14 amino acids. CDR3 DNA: TGCAGTGCTATAGCGGGAGGGCCGTCCGGGGAGCTGTTTTTT. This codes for CSAIAGGPSGELFF.

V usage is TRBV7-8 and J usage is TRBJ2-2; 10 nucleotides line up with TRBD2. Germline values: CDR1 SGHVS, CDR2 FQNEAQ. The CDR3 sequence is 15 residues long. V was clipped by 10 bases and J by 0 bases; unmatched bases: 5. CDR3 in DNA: TGTGCCAACCAGCGGGGGGGACCGAACACCGGGGAGCTGTTTTTT. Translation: CANQRGGPNTGELFF.

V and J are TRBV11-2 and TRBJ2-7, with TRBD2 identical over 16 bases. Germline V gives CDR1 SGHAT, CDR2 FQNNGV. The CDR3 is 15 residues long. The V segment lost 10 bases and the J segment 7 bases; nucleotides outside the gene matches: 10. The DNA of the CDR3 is TGTGCCACTCACGGGACTAGCGGGGGGGCCGGAGAGCAGTACTTC. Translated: CATHGTSGGAGEQYF.

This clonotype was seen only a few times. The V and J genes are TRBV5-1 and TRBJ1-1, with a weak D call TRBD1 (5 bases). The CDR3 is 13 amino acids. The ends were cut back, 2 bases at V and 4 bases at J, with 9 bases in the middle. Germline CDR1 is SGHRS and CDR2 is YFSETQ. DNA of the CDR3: TGCGCCAGCAGCTTCGTCCAGGGCACTGAAGCTTTCTTT. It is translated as CASSFVQGTEAFF.

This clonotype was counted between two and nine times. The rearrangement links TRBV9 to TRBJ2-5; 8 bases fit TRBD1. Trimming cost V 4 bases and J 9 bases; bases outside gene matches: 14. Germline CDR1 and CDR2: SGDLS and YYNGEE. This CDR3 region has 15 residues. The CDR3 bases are TGTGCCAGCAGCTATGGACAGGGCAGCGGACAGCCCCAGTACTTC. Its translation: CASSYGQGSGQPQYF.

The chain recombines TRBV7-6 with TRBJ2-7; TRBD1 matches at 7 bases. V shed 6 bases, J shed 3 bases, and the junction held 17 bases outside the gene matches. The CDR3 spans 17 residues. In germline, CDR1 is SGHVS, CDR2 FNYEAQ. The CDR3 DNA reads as TGTGCCAGCAGTAAAGGGATCCGGGACAGTATAAACTACGAGCAGTACTTC. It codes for CASSKGIRDSINYEQYF.